The 5 T cell receptor beta chains below all came from one sample that was sequenced in a study of shared T cell receptors in the human thymus. TCRdb's table, derived via immunoSEQ multiplex PCR, lists solely in-frame clones and lacks some. The sample has under 450,000 clones; 95% are singletons. Sequences were obtained from thymocytes. These receptor sequences come from a human donor.

The V gene is TRBV10-3, the J gene TRBJ1-2; no clear D. Germline CDR1 ENHRY, CDR2 SYGVKD. The ends were cut back, 10 bases at V and 4 bases at J, with 19 bases in the middle. The CDR3 has 14 residues. As DNA, the CDR3 is TGTGCCACCCACGAGGGTAGGGAGGCCTATGGCTACACCTTC. Its translation is CATHEGREAYGYTF.

The CDR3 loop reads CASSLEAYEGNTEAFF. The CDR3, as DNA: TGTGCCAGCAGCTTAGAAGCATACGAGGGGAACACTGAAGCTTTCTTT. This chain uses TRBV7-9 with TRBJ1-1, with no clear D. Trimming took off 1 base at V and 1 base at J, with 13 bases between the two ends. Germline CDR1 is SEHNR and CDR2 is FQNEAQ (reference sequence). This CDR3 region has 16 residues.

This chain uses TRBV6-1 with TRBJ1-1; 8 bases align to TRBD1. CDR1 MNHNS and CDR2 SASEGT come from the germline V gene. This CDR3 has 15 amino acids. V was pared by 4 bases and J by 5 bases, with 9 bases of the junction left unmatched. CDR3 sequence: CASSGQGRGGTEAFF. CDR3 nucleotide sequence: TGTGCCAGCAGTGGACAGGGGCGCGGGGGGACTGAAGCTTTCTTT.

This chain joins TRBV7-8 and TRBJ2-3; D is unclear. The CDR3 covers 15 residues. The germline V and J ends were trimmed by 5 bases and 4 bases, with 16 bases remaining between them. Germline loops: CDR1 SGHVS, CDR2 FQNEAQ. Written as DNA, the CDR3 is TGTGCCAGCAGCCCCAAGGACCGAAGTCCAGATACGCAGTATTTT. Translating gives CASSPKDRSPDTQYF.

V usage is TRBV7-9 and J usage is TRBJ2-7; D is perhaps TRBD1 or TRBD2 (5 bases each). The CDR3 sequence is 14 residues long. Looked up from germline, CDR1 is SEHNR and CDR2 is FQNEAQ (reference sequence). The V gene lost 6 bases and the J gene lost 3 bases, with 15 bases spanning the gap. CDR3 DNA sequence: TGTGCCAGCAGTACGTCCGGGACGGACTACGAGCAGTACTTC. Translation gives CASSTSGTDYEQYF.